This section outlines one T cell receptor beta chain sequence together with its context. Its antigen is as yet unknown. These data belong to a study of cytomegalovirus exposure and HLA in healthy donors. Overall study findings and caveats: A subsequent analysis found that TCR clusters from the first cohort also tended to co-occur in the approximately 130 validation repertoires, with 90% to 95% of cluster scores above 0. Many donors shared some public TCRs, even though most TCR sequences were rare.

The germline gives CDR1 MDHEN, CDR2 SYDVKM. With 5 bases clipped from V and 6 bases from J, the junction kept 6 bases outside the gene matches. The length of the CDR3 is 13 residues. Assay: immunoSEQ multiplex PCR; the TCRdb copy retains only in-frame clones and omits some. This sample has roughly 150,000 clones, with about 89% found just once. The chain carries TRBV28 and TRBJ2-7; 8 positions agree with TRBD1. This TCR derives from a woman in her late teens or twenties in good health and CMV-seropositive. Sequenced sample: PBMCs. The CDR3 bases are TGTGCCAGCAGTGTGGACAGGGCAGGCGAGCAGTACTTC. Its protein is CASSVDRAGEQYF.